This passage covers 27 T cell receptor beta chains from one sample sequenced in a study of beta chain features in type 1 diabetes. Sequenced material consisted of expressed TCRB transcripts (all of the isolated RNA was reverse transcribed). Here immunoSEQ multiplex PCR was the method, and the copy in TCRdb shows in-frame clones only, minus some. The sample holds around 450,000 clones, over 9.5% seen once. Sequencing used naive CD4+ T cells from blood. All receptors derive from a woman aged 18-30 years in good health.

The chain links TRBV7-9 to TRBJ1-5; D gene ambiguous. Germline V gives CDR1 SEHNR, CDR2 FQNEAQ (reference sequence). V dropped 2 bases and J dropped 3 bases, with 8 bases sitting between them. This CDR3 has 14 residues. The CDR3 loop is CASSLTDFNQPQHF. DNA for the CDR3: TGTGCCAGCAGCTTAACGGACTTCAATCAGCCCCAGCATTTT. The full variable domain, its missing parts supplied by reference TRBV7-9 and TRBJ1-5, is DTGVSQNPRHKITKRGQNVTFRCDPISEHNRLYWYRQTLGQGPEFLTYFQNEAQLEKSRLLSDRFSAERPKGSFSTLEIQRTEQGDSAMYLCASSLTDFNQPQHFGDGTRLSIL.

The rearrangement uses TRBV7-6 and TRBJ2-4; possibly TRBD1 for D (5 bases). Germline CDR1 SGHVS, CDR2 FNYEAQ. Deletions cut 3 bases from V and 3 bases from J, with 12 bases between. The CDR3 contains 15 residues. CDR3 bases: TGTGCCAGCAGCTTGTGGGGCGATGACAAAAACATTCAGTACTTC. It encodes CASSLWGDDKNIQYF.

The J gene is TRBJ2-4, the V gene TRBV4-1; D might be TRBD1 or TRBD2, each matching 5 bases. The CDR3 length is 15 residues. Germline V CDR1 and CDR2: MGHRA, YSYEKL. V was trimmed by 4 bases and J by 0 bases, leaving 10 bases between them. The CDR3 spells CASSRDLSAKNIQYF. CDR3 DNA sequence: TGCGCCAGCAGCCGGGACCTTTCAGCCAAAAACATTCAGTACTTC.

The chain joins TRBV5-6 to TRBJ2-3; no reliable D call. The length of the CDR3 is 15 residues. V was shortened by 4 bases and J by 0 bases, with 12 bases between the two germline ends. Germline CDR1 reads SGHDT; CDR2 reads YYEEEE. CDR3 region: CASSPIAASTDTQYF. In DNA, the CDR3 is TGTGCCAGCAGCCCGATAGCCGCTAGCACAGATACGCAGTATTTT.

V and J are TRBV29-1 and TRBJ1-4; possibly TRBD1 for D (5 bases). Germline V gene lookup returns CDR1 SQVTM and CDR2 ANQGSEA. The length of the CDR3 is 12 residues. The V gene lost 4 bases and the J gene lost 7 bases, with 10 bases spanning the gap. Here the CDR3 reads CSVGLRGEKLFF. CDR3 bases: TGCAGCGTTGGACTTAGGGGTGAAAAACTGTTTTTT.

This clone was recorded a few times. CDR3 in DNA: TGTGCCAGCAGCTTAGCGTCGCCGGGCAGCTCTGGGGCCAACGTCCTGACTTTC. Its protein is CASSLASPGSSGANVLTF. The chain links TRBV7-2 to TRBJ2-6; no definite D call. Trimming stripped 0 bases from V and 0 bases from J, with 12 bases between. Germline values: CDR1 SGHTA, CDR2 FQGNSA. The CDR3 extends over 18 amino acids.

The V and J genes are TRBV18 and TRBJ2-1, with TRBD2 matching over 13 bases. The trim removed 4 bases at V and 3 bases at J, leaving 6 bases unmatched. The length of the CDR3 is 17 residues. Per germline, CDR1 KGHSH and CDR2 LQKENI. The CDR3 is CASSLRTSGSSYNEQFF. CDR3 DNA: TGTGCCAGCTCACTTAGGACTAGCGGGAGTAGCTACAATGAGCAGTTCTTC.

This sequence joins TRBV2 and TRBJ2-2; D remains unclear. Germline V gives CDR1 SNHLY, CDR2 FYNNEI. The CDR3 is made up of 15 amino acids. V shed 4 bases and J shed 0 bases, with 9 bases lying between them. The CDR3 is CASSGSIANTGELFF. The DNA of the CDR3 is TGTGCCAGCAGTGGGTCGATCGCGAACACCGGGGAGCTGTTTTTT.

This sequence joins TRBV4-1 and TRBJ2-2, with a tentative D call TRBD2 (6 bases). V gave up 6 bases and J gave up 3 bases, with 11 bases separating them. The CDR3 has 14 residues. Germline loops: CDR1 MGHRA, CDR2 YSYEKL. CDR3 in amino acids: CASSYQRDTGELFF. The CDR3 bases are TGCGCCAGCAGTTACCAGCGGGACACCGGGGAGCTGTTTTTT.

The chain joins TRBV7-9 to TRBJ2-5; D not resolved. This CDR3 contains 14 residues. CDR1 and CDR2 (germline): SEHNR, FQNEAQ (reference sequence). Trimming shortened V by 5 bases and J by 5 bases, and 15 bases separated the two germline ends. The CDR3 sequence: CASSPTRTGETQYF. CDR3 DNA sequence: TGTGCCAGCAGCCCCACACGGACGGGTGAGACCCAGTACTTC.

The chain carries TRBV7-2 and TRBJ2-1; D possibly corresponds to TRBD2 (6 bases). Germline assignment: CDR1 SGHTA and CDR2 FQGNSA. Between the trimmed V and J ends, which lost 6 bases and 4 bases, there was a span of 22 bases. This CDR3 is 17 amino acids long. The CDR3 coding sequence is TGTGCCAGCAGGGGACTGCTTACAATGATGGGGTACAATGAGCAGTTCTTC. It encodes CASRGLLTMMGYNEQFF.

V is TRBV18 and J is TRBJ2-7; tentatively, D is TRBD1 (5 bases). Trimming removed 3 bases from V and 6 bases from J, with 12 bases in between. The CDR3 totals 13 residues. CDR1 and CDR2 from the germline V gene are KGHSH and LQKENI. The CDR3 reads CASSPAGSIEQYV. The CDR3 DNA reads TGTGCCAGCTCACCGGCAGGGTCGATCGAGCAGTACGTC.

The V call is TRBV7-9, the J call TRBJ1-2; no definite D call. Trimming left V 3 bases short and J 4 bases short, with 9 bases between. Germline CDR1 SEHNR, CDR2 FQNEAQ (reference sequence). The CDR3 sequence is 13 residues long. The CDR3 protein is CASSLGGSYGYTF. CDR3 bases: TGTGCCAGCAGCTTGGGCGGGAGCTATGGCTACACCTTC. The whole variable domain, remainder taken from reference TRBV7-9 and TRBJ1-2, is DTGVSQNPRHKITKRGQNVTFRCDPISEHNRLYWYRQTLGQGPEFLTYFQNEAQLEKSRLLSDRFSAERPKGSFSTLEIQRTEQGDSAMYLCASSLGGSYGYTFGSGTRLTVV.

This clone occurred a few times. The chain combines TRBV29-1 with TRBJ1-2; tentatively, D is TRBD1 (5 bases). V was cut by 4 bases and J by 5 bases, with 11 bases left in between. The germline V gene encodes CDR1 SQVTM and CDR2 ANQGSEA. The CDR3 totals 12 residues. The CDR3 loop reads CSVATELYGYTF. CDR3 DNA sequence: TGCAGCGTTGCGACAGAGCTTTATGGCTACACCTTC.

In this sample, this clone turned up many times. This chain joins TRBV29-1 and TRBJ2-5; weak D call: TRBD1 (6 bases). The CDR3 is 12 residues long. Deletions cut 5 bases from V and 5 bases from J, with 12 bases between. Germline values: CDR1 SQVTM, CDR2 ANQGSEA. As DNA, the CDR3 is TGCAGCGTTAACAGGGACCGGGAGACCCAGTACTTC. Translation gives CSVNRDRETQYF.

The chain uses TRBV9 and TRBJ1-3; a possible D gene is TRBD1 (6 bases). V gave up 7 bases and J gave up 0 bases, with 20 bases separating them. Germline CDR1 and CDR2: SGDLS and YYNGEE. The CDR3 extends over 17 amino acids. The CDR3: CASSRQGNFGSGNTIYF. The CDR3 coding sequence is TGTGCCAGCTCCCGGCAGGGGAATTTCGGCTCTGGAAACACCATATATTTT.

The chain joins TRBV7-8 to TRBJ2-7; 14 bases are shared with TRBD2. This CDR3 is 18 amino acids long. Germline V gene lookup returns CDR1 SGHVS and CDR2 FQNEAQ. V was pared by 5 bases and J by 5 bases, with 14 bases of the junction left unmatched. This CDR3 is CASSPKTSGGAEFHEQYV. CDR3 coding DNA: TGTGCCAGCAGCCCTAAGACTAGCGGGGGGGCCGAGTTCCACGAGCAGTACGTC.

The rearrangement links TRBV27 to TRBJ2-1; possibly TRBD1 for D (6 bases). CDR1 is MNHEY and CDR2 is SMNVEV in the germline V gene (reference sequence). Trimming cost V 2 bases and J 5 bases, with 16 bases left between them. This CDR3 is 16 amino acids long. For the CDR3, the DNA is TGTGCCAGCAGTTTAGGGGGCTGGTATATGGACAATGAGCAGTTCTTC. Protein sequence: CASSLGGWYMDNEQFF.

This clone was observed a few times. The V gene is TRBV6-5, the J gene TRBJ1-1, with D unresolved. This CDR3 has 14 residues. Trimming left V 1 base short and J 1 base short, with 7 bases between. Per germline, CDR1 MNHEY and CDR2 SVGAGI. This chain's CDR3 is CASSYWRENTEAFF. The DNA for the CDR3 is TGTGCCAGCAGTTACTGGCGGGAGAACACTGAAGCTTTCTTT.

The genes are TRBV5-4 and TRBJ2-3, with 8 bases that match TRBD2. Germline V gene data show CDR1 as SGHNT and CDR2 as YYREEE (reference sequence). The CDR3 is made up of 16 amino acids. V dropped 4 bases and J dropped 0; count of bases not matched to a gene: 7. This chain's CDR3 is CASSPESGRSTDTQYF. The CDR3 DNA reads as TGTGCCAGCAGCCCGGAAAGCGGGAGAAGCACAGATACGCAGTATTTT.

This clone was observed a handful of times. V and J are TRBV4-2 and TRBJ2-1; 7 bases align to TRBD2. This CDR3 spans 16 amino acids. CDR1 and CDR2 (germline): LGHNA, YNFKEQ. The junction had 6 bases not matched to a gene; V was cut back by 0 bases and J by 4 bases. The CDR3 nucleotides read TGTGCCAGCAGCCAAGATACGGCGGGGGTATACAATGAGCAGTTCTTC. Translated: CASSQDTAGVYNEQFF.

This chain connects TRBV29-1 to TRBJ2-1; 9 positions agree with TRBD1. Trimming removed 7 bases from V and 6 bases from J; junction bases left unmatched: 10. Germline lookup yields CDR1 SQVTM and CDR2 ANQGSEA. This CDR3 is 14 amino acids long. The CDR3 DNA follows: TGCAGCGGGCGCCGGGACAGGGAAATCAATGAGCAGTTCTTC. Encoded protein: CSGRRDREINEQFF.

The chain is built from TRBV6-1 and TRBJ2-7; tentatively, D is TRBD2 (6 bases). The CDR3 has 14 residues. Germline V gives CDR1 MNHNS, CDR2 SASEGT. Trimming shortened V by 2 bases and J by 1 base, and 9 bases separated the two germline ends. CDR3 bases: TGTGCCAGCAGTGAAATTAGCGGATCCTACGAGCAGTACTTC. Its translation is CASSEISGSYEQYF.

This clone has a handful of counts. V and J are TRBV19 and TRBJ2-4; 7 nucleotides agree with TRBD1. Germline V CDR1 and CDR2: LNHDA, SQIVND (reference sequence). The CDR3 sequence is 21 residues long. The ends lost 0 bases at V and 0 bases at J; junction bases unmatched: 17. This CDR3 reads CASSIDNGTDNDPLAKNIQYF. CDR3 coding DNA: TGTGCCAGTAGTATAGATAACGGGACAGATAACGACCCGCTAGCCAAAAACATTCAGTACTTC.

The chain is built from TRBV16 and TRBJ2-1; D gene unclear. CDR3 size: 15 residues. The V gene lost 3 bases and the J gene lost 0 bases, with 9 bases spanning the gap. CDR1 KGHSY and CDR2 FQNENV come from the germline V gene. CDR3 region: CASSQSGSSYNEQFF. The CDR3 region has the DNA TGTGCCAGCAGCCAGTCCGGTAGCTCCTACAATGAGCAGTTCTTC.

The gene calls are TRBV7-2 and TRBJ2-5; 10 bases match TRBD2. This CDR3 region has 14 residues. V trimming: 6 bases; J trimming: 2 bases; junction bases outside the gene matches: 3. Germline-derived CDR1 and CDR2 are SGHTA and FQGNSA. CDR3 sequence: CASRKAGGQETQYF. In DNA, the CDR3 is TGTGCCAGCAGAAAAGCGGGAGGGCAAGAGACCCAGTACTTC.

This clone has more than one count but fewer than ten. The chain links TRBV15 to TRBJ2-5; TRBD2 aligns across 11 bases. The CDR3 covers 18 residues. V shed 0 bases, J shed 5 bases, and the junction held 11 bases outside the gene matches. Germline V gene lookup returns CDR1 LNHNV and CDR2 YYDKDF (reference sequence). The chain's CDR3 is CATSRDPRLAGLRETQYF. CDR3 coding DNA: TGTGCCACCAGCAGAGACCCGAGACTAGCGGGACTCCGGGAGACCCAGTACTTC.